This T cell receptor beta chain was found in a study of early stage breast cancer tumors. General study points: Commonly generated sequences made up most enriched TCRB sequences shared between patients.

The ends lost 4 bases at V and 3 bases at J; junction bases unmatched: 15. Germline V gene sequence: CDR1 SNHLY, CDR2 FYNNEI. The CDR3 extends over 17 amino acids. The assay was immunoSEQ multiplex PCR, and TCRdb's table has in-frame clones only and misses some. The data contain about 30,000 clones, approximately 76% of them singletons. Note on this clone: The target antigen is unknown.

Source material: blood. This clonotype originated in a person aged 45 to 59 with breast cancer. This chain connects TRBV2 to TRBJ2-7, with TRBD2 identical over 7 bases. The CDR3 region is CASSVKLEAGRDYEQYF. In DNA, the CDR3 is TGTGCCAGCAGTGTCAAGCTGGAGGCAGGGAGGGACTACGAGCAGTACTTC.